The 23 T cell receptor beta chains given below trace back to one sample, sequenced in a study of cytomegalovirus exposure and HLA in healthy donors. PCR used 60 Vbeta primers and 13 Jbeta primers. Clones were read by immunoSEQ multiplex PCR, and TCRdb kept only the in-frame ones, dropping some. Among about 140,000 clones, roughly 79% were seen once, and the ten largest hold about 0.97%. Source material: PBMCs. The receptors originated from a man aged 18 to 35 in good health and CMV-seronegative.

This chain uses TRBV5-1 with TRBJ2-2, with a possible D match to TRBD1 (5 bases). Germline V gives CDR1 SGHRS, CDR2 YFSETQ. V lost 4 bases, J lost 0 bases, and 10 bases lay in between. CDR3 size: 15 residues. CDR3 bases: TGCGCCAGCAGCATACAGGATTCGAACACCGGGGAGCTGTTTTTT. Its protein product is CASSIQDSNTGELFF.

The chain uses TRBV6-5 and TRBJ2-1, with D tentatively TRBD2 (5 bases). The ends were cut back, 6 bases at V and 1 base at J, with 10 bases in the middle. Germline CDR1 and CDR2: MNHEY and SVGAGI. The CDR3 spans 14 residues. The CDR3 region has the DNA TGTGCCAGCAGAACTAGGGTTTCCTACAATGAGCAGTTCTTC. It translates to CASRTRVSYNEQFF.

V usage is TRBV2 and J usage is TRBJ2-5; 8 nucleotides line up with TRBD1. The junction had 16 bases not matched to a gene; V was cut back by 2 bases and J by 11 bases. The CDR3 contains 16 residues. CDR1 is SNHLY and CDR2 is FYNNEI in the germline V gene. The CDR3, as DNA: TGTGCCAGCAGTGAATGGGGGACAGGCCCGGACCGTCGGCAGTACTTC. Translating gives CASSEWGTGPDRRQYF.

The rearrangement joins TRBV14 to TRBJ1-2; D not resolved. Germline CDR1 and CDR2: SGHDN and FVKESK. V dropped 4 bases and J dropped 4 bases, with 16 bases sitting between them. The CDR3 runs 15 residues. This chain's CDR3 is CASSPYGGSGYGYTF. CDR3 coding DNA: TGTGCCAGCAGCCCGTACGGAGGGTCGGGCTATGGCTACACCTTC.

The chain links TRBV9 to TRBJ2-1; the D gene is possibly TRBD2 (6 bases). The germline V gene encodes CDR1 SGDLS and CDR2 YYNGEE. V dropped 3 bases and J dropped 0 bases, with 7 bases sitting between them. The CDR3 runs to 14 residues. DNA of the CDR3: TGTGCCAGCAGCGAGCGGGTCTCCTACAATGAGCAGTTCTTC. It encodes CASSERVSYNEQFF. The entire variable domain, with the rest obtained from reference TRBV9 and TRBJ2-1, is as follows: DSGVTQTPKHLITATGQRVTLRCSPRSGDLSVYWYQQSLDQGLQFLIQYYNGEERAKGNILERFSAQQFPDLHSELNLSSLELGDSALYFCASSERVSYNEQFFGPGTRLTVL.

The CDR3 DNA sequence: TGTGCCAGCAGCCCCGCCGGGGGGGGTGGGGGGGAAAAACTGTTTTTT. Amino acids: CASSPAGGGGGEKLFF. V usage is TRBV9 and J usage is TRBJ1-4; perhaps TRBD1 as D (5 bases). This CDR3 spans 16 amino acids. Looked up from germline, CDR1 is SGDLS and CDR2 is YYNGEE. The V gene lost 4 bases and the J gene lost 8 bases, with 21 bases spanning the gap.

This chain joins TRBV25-1 and TRBJ1-2; 9 bases are a match to TRBD1. The CDR3 is 17 amino acids. The ends lost 4 bases at V and 3 bases at J; junction bases unmatched: 12. The V gene's germline CDR1 is MGHDK and CDR2 SYGVNS. In DNA, the CDR3 is TGTGCCAGCAGTGGATCAACGGGACAGGGAAAATACTATGGCTACACCTTC. This gives the protein CASSGSTGQGKYYGYTF.

The V and J genes are TRBV7-9 and TRBJ1-2; D ambiguous. Trimming removed 2 bases from V and 5 bases from J, with 12 bases in between. This CDR3 has 14 residues. Germline V gives CDR1 SEHNR, CDR2 FQNEAQ (reference sequence). CDR3 DNA sequence: TGTGCCAGCAGCTTATTGAGGTCCGGGTATGGCTACACCTTC. Translated, it gives CASSLLRSGYGYTF.

This chain connects TRBV30 to TRBJ2-2; a possible D gene is TRBD2 (6 bases). The CDR3 loop spans 13 amino acids. Trimming took off 3 bases at V and 6 bases at J, with 11 bases between the two ends. Germline V gene sequence: CDR1 GTSNPN, CDR2 SVGIG (reference sequence). The CDR3 DNA reads as TGTGCCTGGAGGCGGGACCTCGCCGGGGAGCTGTTTTTT. This translates into CAWRRDLAGELFF.

The chain employs TRBV4-2 and TRBJ1-2; D not certain. V lost 1 base and J lost 5, with 14 bases in between. Germline V lookup: CDR1 LGHNA, CDR2 YNFKEQ. CDR3 length equals 15 residues. This CDR3 reads CASSQVGGTEYGYTF. The CDR3 bases are TGTGCCAGCAGCCAAGTCGGAGGAACAGAATATGGCTACACCTTC.

This sequence joins TRBV9 and TRBJ1-3, with TRBD1 as a possible D gene (5 bases). Germline V CDR1 and CDR2: SGDLS, YYNGEE. CDR3 length: 14 amino acids. With 1 base removed from V and 3 bases from J, the gap between germline ends came to 8 bases. This chain's CDR3 is CASSVLGDGNTIYF. In nucleotides, the CDR3 is TGTGCCAGCAGCGTACTAGGGGATGGAAACACCATATATTTT.

This clone showed up just once. The genes are TRBV6-5 and TRBJ2-1; TRBD1 matches 7 bases. CDR1 and CDR2 (germline): MNHEY, SVGAGI. The CDR3 totals 13 residues. V was clipped by 2 bases and J by 11 bases; unmatched bases: 6. CDR3 sequence reads: CASSYRDSPKQFF. The CDR3 coding sequence is TGTGCCAGCAGTTACAGGGACAGTCCTAAGCAGTTCTTC.

The rearrangement joins TRBV4-1 to TRBJ1-6; tentative D call: TRBD1 (5 bases). Per the germline V gene, CDR1 is MGHRA and CDR2 is YSYEKL. The V and J ends lost 0 bases and 10 bases respectively, with 13 bases between them. The CDR3 totals 15 residues. CDR3 residues: CASSQDAREGSPLHF. The CDR3 DNA reads as TGCGCCAGCAGCCAAGACGCCAGGGAGGGCTCACCCCTCCACTTT.

The J gene is TRBJ1-1, the V gene TRBV19; the D is unclear. The germline CDR1 and CDR2 sequences are LNHDA and SQIVND (reference sequence). Trimming left V 6 bases short and J 3 bases short, with 8 bases between. The CDR3 totals 12 residues. CDR3 region: CASRDGDTEAFF. DNA of the CDR3: TGTGCCAGTAGAGACGGAGACACTGAAGCTTTCTTT.

The rearrangement links TRBV6-6 to TRBJ1-1; TRBD1 agrees at 8 bases. The J segment lost 4 bases and the V segment lost 2 bases, leaving 9 bases of the junction unmatched. The germline V gene encodes CDR1 MNHNY and CDR2 SVGAGI (reference sequence). This CDR3 comprises 16 residues. This chain's CDR3 is CASSYPRQGRITEAFF. In nucleotides, the CDR3 is TGTGCCAGCAGTTACCCCAGACAGGGGAGAATCACTGAAGCTTTCTTT.

The chain recombines TRBV23-1 with TRBJ2-1; possibly TRBD2 for D (6 bases). TRBV23-1 has ORF status, its function being uncertain. The CDR3 totals 18 residues. V was cut by 2 bases and J by 0 bases, with 17 bases left in between. The CDR3 DNA reads as TGCGCCAGCAGTCAACCGAGCGGGTCTTGGAGCTCCTACAATGAGCAGTTCTTC. Protein product: CASSQPSGSWSSYNEQFF.

This clone was counted a few times. V is TRBV4-3 and J is TRBJ1-2; TRBD1 matches 9 bases. CDR3 length equals 16 residues. Germline loops: CDR1 LGHNA, CDR2 YSLEER. J was trimmed by 6 bases and V by 4 bases; bases with no gene match: 12. The CDR3 region is CASSLSTGGGGNGYTF. The CDR3 DNA follows: TGCGCCAGCAGCCTTTCCACAGGGGGCGGCGGGAATGGCTACACCTTC.

The chain recombines TRBV6-5 with TRBJ1-6, with D tentatively TRBD1 (6 bases). The length of the CDR3 is 15 residues. Trimming stripped 5 bases from V and 4 bases from J, with 12 bases between. Germline V lookup: CDR1 MNHEY, CDR2 SVGAGI. The CDR3 sequence is CASSGRTEYNSPLHF. CDR3 sequence (DNA): TGTGCCAGCAGTGGAAGGACAGAGTATAATTCACCCCTCCACTTT.

The rearrangement links TRBV30 to TRBJ1-4, with D hard to call. Germline loops: CDR1 GTSNPN, CDR2 SVGIG (reference sequence). The CDR3 length is 12 residues. V was trimmed by 2 bases and J by 6 bases, leaving 7 bases between them. CDR3 sequence (DNA): TGTGCCTGGAGTCCCCCCGATGAAAAACTGTTTTTT. Protein: CAWSPPDEKLFF.

The chain couples TRBV4-1 to TRBJ1-5, with 8 bases matching TRBD1. CDR3 length: 17 residues. The germline CDR1 and CDR2 sequences are MGHRA and YSYEKL. Trimming at V came to 2 bases and at J to 2 bases, leaving 8 bases not matched to a gene. The CDR3 sequence: CASSQSQTGVCNQPQHF. Here the CDR3 DNA reads TGCGCCAGCAGCCAATCCCAGACAGGGGTCTGCAATCAGCCCCAGCATTTT.

The chain is built from TRBV5-6 and TRBJ2-1; TRBD1 aligns across 7 bases. Germline trimming cut 4 bases from V and 2 bases from J; bases unmatched to any gene: 3. CDR3 length equals 14 residues. Germline lookup yields CDR1 SGHDT and CDR2 YYEEEE. The CDR3 nucleotides are TGTGCCAGCAGCGAGGACAGGACCTACAATGAGCAGTTCTTC. Residues: CASSEDRTYNEQFF. The full variable domain, with the rest looked up from reference TRBV5-6 and TRBJ2-1, is DAGVTQSPTHLIKTRGQQVTLRCSPKSGHDTVSWYQQALGQGPQFIFQYYEEEERQRGNFPDRFSGHQFPNYSSELNVNALLLGDSALYLCASSEDRTYNEQFFGPGTRLTVL.

The J gene is TRBJ2-5, the V gene TRBV6-1; no clear D gene. V dropped 2 bases and J dropped 1 base, with 8 bases sitting between them. This CDR3 is built from 14 residues. Germline CDR1 MNHNS, CDR2 SASEGT. CDR3 loop: CASSEYRFQETQYF. The CDR3 coding sequence is TGTGCCAGCAGTGAATATCGGTTCCAAGAGACCCAGTACTTC.

The rearrangement links TRBV29-1 to TRBJ2-2, with D possibly matching TRBD1 (6 bases). V was trimmed by 7 bases and J by 4 bases, leaving 13 bases between them. This CDR3 is 13 amino acids long. The germline gives CDR1 SQVTM, CDR2 ANQGSEA. Written as DNA, the CDR3 is TGCAGCGGCCTCAGGGGCGGCACCGGGGAGCTGTTTTTT. It is translated as CSGLRGGTGELFF.